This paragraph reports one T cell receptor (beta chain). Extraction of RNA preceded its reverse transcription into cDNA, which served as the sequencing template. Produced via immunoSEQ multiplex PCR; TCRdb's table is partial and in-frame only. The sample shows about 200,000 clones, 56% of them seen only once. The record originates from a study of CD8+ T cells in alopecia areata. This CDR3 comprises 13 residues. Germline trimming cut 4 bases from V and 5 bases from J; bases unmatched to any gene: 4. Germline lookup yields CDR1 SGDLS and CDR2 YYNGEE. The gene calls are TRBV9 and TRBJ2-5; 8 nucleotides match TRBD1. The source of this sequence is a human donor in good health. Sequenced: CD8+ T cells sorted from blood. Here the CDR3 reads CASSSWDRETQYF. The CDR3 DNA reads TGTGCCAGCAGCAGTTGGGACAGGGAGACCCAGTACTTC.